The 11 T cell receptor beta chains given below trace back to one sample, sequenced in a study of T cells expressing NK-cell markers. TCRdb re-called the 5' RACE reads, yielding one record per CDR3 amino acid sequence without DNA. This sample contains a few hundred thousand distinct CDR3 sequences. The sample taken for sequencing was blood T cells: a sorted CD56 or NKG2C T cell subset, CD4+ or CD8+ T cells, or bulk PBMC T cells (not recorded which). The origin of the receptors is a young man in good health.

This chain links TRBV20-1 with TRBJ1-5. There are 13 residues in the CDR3. Germline V gene sequence: CDR1 DFQATT, CDR2 SNEGSKA (reference sequence). The CDR3 spells CSARVPGVQPQHF.

The gene calls are TRBV10-2 and TRBJ1-5; the TCRdb D gene call, TRBD1, has no DNA to confirm it. The CDR3 covers 14 residues. Germline V gene data show CDR1 as WSHSY and CDR2 as SAAADI. The CDR3 is CASSSQGINQPQHF.

CDR3: CATQPGQGFGYTF. This chain uses TRBV11-3 with TRBJ1-2; TCRdb indicates TRBD1, and absent DNA this call remains unverified. Germline-derived CDR1 and CDR2 are SGHNT and YENEEA. CDR3 length: 13 amino acids.

The chain recombines TRBV29-1 with TRBJ2-3; TCRdb returns TRBD2, unconfirmable since there is no DNA. This CDR3 is 13 amino acids long. Germline loops: CDR1 SQVTM, CDR2 ANQGSEA. The CDR3 is CSSAGAPTDTQYF.

This chain connects TRBV6-1 to TRBJ2-2; as DNA is missing, the TRBD1 call by TCRdb cannot be tested. Germline V lookup: CDR1 MNHNS, CDR2 SASEGT. CDR3 length: 15 amino acids. The CDR3 sequence: CASSGGQGRTGELFF.

The genes are TRBV29-1 and TRBJ2-6; without DNA, the TCRdb call of TRBD2 cannot be checked. Germline V lookup: CDR1 SQVTM, CDR2 ANQGSEA. The CDR3 has 13 residues. The CDR3 here is CSARGAGANVLTF.

The chain uses TRBV12-3 or TRBV12-4 and TRBJ2-1; the TRBD2 assignment by TCRdb is unverifiable without DNA. The length of the CDR3 is 14 residues. The CDR3: CASSFLAGQNEQFF.

V is TRBV5-1 and J is TRBJ1-1; the D call from TCRdb, TRBD1, cannot be confirmed without DNA. There are 14 residues in the CDR3. In germline, CDR1 is SGHRS, CDR2 YFSETQ. The CDR3 here is CASSLAMSGGEAFF. The full variable domain, with the rest looked up from reference TRBV5-1 and TRBJ1-1, is KAGVTQTPRYLIKTRGQQVTLSCSPISGHRSVSWYQQTPGQGLQFLFEYFSETQRNKGNFPGRFSGRQFSNSRSEMNVSTLELGDSALYLCASSLAMSGGEAFFGQGTRLTVV.

CDR3: CASSDGPILSNEQFF. The chain is built from TRBV2 and TRBJ2-1. The CDR3 extends over 15 amino acids. Per the germline V gene, CDR1 is SNHLY and CDR2 is FYNNEI.

The J gene is TRBJ1-5, the V gene TRBV6-5. Germline V CDR1 and CDR2: MNHEY, SVGAGI. The CDR3 runs to 14 residues. This CDR3 is CASSSQISNQPQHF.

The V and J genes are TRBV11-2 and TRBJ2-3; the D gene TCRdb calls, TRBD1, cannot be checked with no DNA. This CDR3 spans 16 amino acids. The germline V gene encodes CDR1 SGHAT and CDR2 FQNNGV. This CDR3 reads CASSLTMAGRTDTQYF.